This TCR beta chain derives from a study of blood T cell repertoires in COVID-19. The CDR3 runs 13 residues. The germline V gene has CDR1 SGHTA and CDR2 FQGNSA. Trimming cost V 6 bases and J 5 bases, with 11 bases left between them. Per the study methods: Researchers report that nucleated cell counts were estimated from reference gene primer amplification. The repertoire was sequenced with immunoSEQ multiplex PCR; TCRdb's copy has only in-frame clones and lacks some. That table gives V, J and clone size, and the DNA gave D and trimming. The sample has 210,000 or so clones, 83% seen once; the top ten hold roughly 1.3%.

This sequence was found in a woman in her 30s with COVID-19, enrolled during active disease. The sample was peripheral blood. The rearrangement links TRBV7-2 to TRBJ2-1; maybe TRBD1 (6 bases). The CDR3 DNA is TGTGCCAGCAGAAGGACAGCAGACAATGAGCAGTTCTTC. It is translated as CASRRTADNEQFF.